The 14 T cell receptor beta chains below all came from one sample that was sequenced in a study of PD-1 blockade in classical Hodgkin lymphoma. The method was immunoSEQ multiplex PCR; TCRdb's version includes in-frame clones alone and lacks a portion of them. The sample shows approximately 8,200 clones, around 81% of them seen only once. Relapse was seen in all patients after autologous stem cell transplantation, and brentuximab vedotin exposure was variable. Magnetic depletion of unwanted cells isolated CD4+ T cells from thawed PBMCs. The sample in question was CD4+ T cells from blood, obtained at baseline. These receptors were taken from a human donor with classical Hodgkin lymphoma.

The rearrangement joins TRBV5-1 to TRBJ2-2; D uncertain. The ends were cut back, 4 bases at V and 4 bases at J, with 8 bases in the middle. Germline values: CDR1 SGHRS, CDR2 YFSETQ. The CDR3 runs to 13 residues. CDR3 protein: CASSPQSTGELFF. Here the CDR3 DNA reads TGCGCCAGCAGCCCCCAGTCCACCGGGGAGCTGTTTTTT.

The chain has TRBV19 and TRBJ1-5; the D gene is possibly TRBD1 (5 bases). The CDR3 consists of 20 residues. Trimming took off 5 bases at V and 2 bases at J, with 28 bases between the two ends. The germline CDR1 and CDR2 sequences are LNHDA and SQIVND (reference sequence). For the CDR3, the DNA is TGTGCCAGTAGTCCCCAGCGAGGAGGGGCAATTCAGCGGGGCAATCAGCCCCAGCATTTT. This sequence encodes CASSPQRGGAIQRGNQPQHF. The whole variable domain, filled in from reference TRBV19 and TRBJ1-5, reads DGGITQSPKYLFRKEGQNVTLSCEQNLNHDAMYWYRQDPGQGLRLIYYSQIVNDFQKGDIAEGYSVSREKKESFPLTVTSAQKNPTAFYLCASSPQRGGAIQRGNQPQHFGDGTRLSIL.

The rearrangement joins TRBV27 to TRBJ2-1; TRBD2 matches at 7 bases. Germline values: CDR1 MNHEY, CDR2 SMNVEV (reference sequence). The CDR3 consists of 15 residues. V lost 1 base and J lost 6; bases outside the gene matches: 6. In DNA, the CDR3 is TGTGCCAGCAGTTTATTGGGAGGGCCATTCAATGAGCAGTTCTTC. Amino acids: CASSLLGGPFNEQFF.

The V and J genes are TRBV10-3 and TRBJ2-7; no definite D call. The V gene lost 0 bases and the J gene lost 6 bases, with 6 bases spanning the gap. CDR1 is ENHRY, CDR2 SYGVKD, per germline. This CDR3 contains 12 residues. Here the CDR3 reads CAISESTVEQYF. Here the CDR3 DNA reads TGTGCCATCAGTGAGTCAACGGTCGAGCAGTACTTC.

This clone was seen only a few times. The CDR3 region is CASSPGTGYGYTF. In nucleotides, the CDR3 is TGTGCCAGCAGCCCCGGGACAGGGTATGGCTACACCTTC. The chain combines TRBV6-6 with TRBJ1-2; 9 bases are a match to TRBD1. Germline CDR1 and CDR2: MNHNY and SVGAGI (reference sequence). The CDR3 sequence is 13 residues long. Trimming took 6 bases from V and 5 from J; bases not matched to a gene: 4.

This chain connects TRBV7-2 to TRBJ2-3; TRBD2 matches 8 bases. The CDR3 runs to 15 residues. The J segment lost 5 bases and the V segment lost 1 base, leaving 5 bases of the junction unmatched. Germline V lookup: CDR1 SGHTA, CDR2 FQGNSA. CDR3 sequence (DNA): TGTGCCAGCAGCTTAGACGGGAGGGACGTAGATACGCAGTATTTT. This translates into CASSLDGRDVDTQYF.

This clone was observed a single time. J is TRBJ2-1 and V is TRBV6-1, with 7 bases aligning to TRBD2. CDR3 size: 12 residues. With 5 bases clipped from V and 10 bases from J, the junction kept 5 bases outside the gene matches. The V gene's germline CDR1 is MNHNS and CDR2 SASEGT. In nucleotides, the CDR3 is TGTGCCAGCAGTCAGCGGGGAGGAGAGCAGTTCTTC. It codes for CASSQRGGEQFF.

This rearrangement joins TRBV28 to TRBJ2-5; unclear D gene. The CDR3 length is 17 residues. V was trimmed by 5 bases and J by 5 bases, leaving 24 bases between them. Per germline, CDR1 MDHEN and CDR2 SYDVKM. The CDR3 loop is CASSPHRPGLGGETQYF. In DNA form, the CDR3 reads TGTGCCAGCAGTCCACATCGGCCAGGCTTGGGTGGGGAGACCCAGTACTTC. Filled out from reference TRBV28 and TRBJ2-5, the complete variable domain reads DVKVTQSSRYLVKRTGEKVFLECVQDMDHENMFWYRQDPGLGLRLIYFSYDVKMKEKGDIPEGYSVSREKKERFSLILESASTNQTSMYLCASSPHRPGLGGETQYFGPGTRLLVL.

The rearrangement joins TRBV6-1 to TRBJ2-7, with D maybe TRBD1 (6 bases). CDR3 length equals 15 residues. With 5 bases removed from V and 4 bases from J, the gap between germline ends came to 18 bases. Germline assignment: CDR1 MNHNS and CDR2 SASEGT. Written as DNA, the CDR3 is TGTGCCAGCAGTCACCTCCGGGACAATAAGTACGAGCAGTACTTC. It is translated as CASSHLRDNKYEQYF.

This clone has more than one count but fewer than ten. The chain carries TRBV14 and TRBJ2-7; D uncertain. This CDR3 spans 13 amino acids. Germline values: CDR1 SGHDN, CDR2 FVKESK. The V end was cut by 4 bases, the J end by 4 bases, with 11 bases between. The CDR3 nucleotides are TGTGCCAGCAGCCGGGCCTCCCATTACGAGCAGTACTTC. This encodes CASSRASHYEQYF.

This rearrangement joins TRBV4-1 to TRBJ2-7; maybe TRBD2 (6 bases). This CDR3 has 16 residues. CDR1 and CDR2 (germline): MGHRA, YSYEKL. The V and J ends lost 4 bases and 0 bases respectively, with 16 bases between them. CDR3 region: CASSPNAGLASYEQYF. The DNA for the CDR3 is TGCGCCAGCAGCCCCAACGCGGGACTGGCCTCCTACGAGCAGTACTTC.

The rearrangement links TRBV10-3 to TRBJ2-1; 14 bases fit TRBD2. J was trimmed by 4 bases and V by 8 bases; bases with no gene match: 7. The CDR3 covers 16 residues. Germline CDR1 is ENHRY and CDR2 is SYGVKD. CDR3: CAIGTSGGGAYNEQFF. In DNA form, the CDR3 reads TGTGCCATCGGGACTAGCGGGGGTGGGGCTTACAATGAGCAGTTCTTC.

The rearrangement links TRBV5-1 to TRBJ2-6; D could derive from TRBD1 or TRBD2 (5 bases each). The CDR3 is 18 residues long. Germline values: CDR1 SGHRS, CDR2 YFSETQ. Trimming left V 1 base short and J 1 base short, with 15 bases between. CDR3 nucleotide sequence: TGCGCCAGCAGCTTGTCGTGGCAGGGCGGGTCTGGGGCCAACGTCCTGACTTTC. Encoded protein: CASSLSWQGGSGANVLTF.

The V call is TRBV15, the J call TRBJ2-1, with TRBD2 matching over 7 bases. Germline CDR1 LNHNV, CDR2 YYDKDF (reference sequence). This CDR3 comprises 16 residues. The V and J ends lost 3 bases and 0 bases, in that order; junction bases with no gene match: 5. CDR3 protein: CATSSWRGSSYNEQFF. The CDR3 nucleotides read TGTGCCACCAGCAGTTGGCGGGGGAGCTCCTACAATGAGCAGTTCTTC.